The 29 T cell receptor beta chains presented below share a single source sample, sequenced in a study of breast tumors, draining lymph nodes, adjacent tissues. MiXCR, run by TCRdb on the multiplex PCR reads, gives a single entry per CDR3 protein. The sample lists some 140,000 distinct CDR3 sequences, about 20% occurring once. Axillary draining lymph nodes of breast cancer patients supplied the node samples. Sample: axillary lymph node tissue. All receptors derive from a female donor with breast cancer. Some clones in this sample may be carry-over from other donors' samples.

This clonotype has ten or more counts. CDR3 region: CASSASGWPYNEQFF. The DNA for the CDR3 is TGTGCCAGCAGCGCCTCAGGTTGGCCCTACAATGAGCAGTTCTTC. The chain employs TRBV9 and TRBJ2-1, with D unclear. CDR3 length equals 15 residues. Germline V gene lookup returns CDR1 SGDLS and CDR2 YYNGEE. V lost 3 bases to trimming and J lost 2 bases, with 12 bases between them.

In regard to this clonotype: One base away lies a much larger clone, so this may be a sequencing read error. The CDR3 DNA follows: TGTGCCAGCAGGCCACGCGTTTTGGGCTCTGGAAACACCATATATTTT. Translation: CASRPRVLGSGNTIYF. The V and J genes are TRBV12-3 or TRBV12-4 and TRBJ1-3; D gene uncertain. The CDR3 consists of 16 residues. V lost 6 bases and J lost 0, with 15 bases in between.

This clonotype was counted a single time. The chain has TRBV19 and TRBJ1-1; 7 bases fit TRBD1. The CDR3 consists of 13 residues. V dropped 7 bases and J dropped 0; count of bases not matched to a gene: 2. CDR1 is LNHDA, CDR2 SQIVND, per germline (reference sequence). CDR3 coding DNA: TGTGCCAGTACGGGACAGATGAACACTGAAGCTTTCTTT. Its translation is CASTGQMNTEAFF.

This clonotype was counted ten times or more. The rearrangement uses TRBV12-3 or TRBV12-4 and TRBJ2-7; 9 positions match TRBD1. V dropped 6 bases and J dropped 6; count of bases not matched to a gene: 3. The CDR3 covers 12 residues. The CDR3 coding sequence is TGTGCCAGCAGGGGGACAGGGTTCGAGCAGTACTTC. It codes for CASRGTGFEQYF.

There are many counts of this clonotype. V usage is TRBV12-3 or TRBV12-4 and J usage is TRBJ2-3; D might be TRBD2 (6 bases). V gave up 11 bases and J gave up 6 bases, with 21 bases separating them. The CDR3 is made up of 14 amino acids. CDR3 sequence (DNA): TGTGCCGTCCGGGGAGGCCCTTCACGGGATACGCAGTATTTT. Its protein is CAVRGGPSRDTQYF.

The chain couples TRBV11-1 to TRBJ2-3; D may be TRBD1 or TRBD2 (5 bases each). Germline V lookup: CDR1 SGHAT, CDR2 FQDESV (reference sequence). V was cut by 5 bases and J by 2 bases, with 11 bases left in between. The CDR3 sequence is 14 residues long. The CDR3 DNA sequence: TGTGCCAGCAGCCTCGGGGACCTCACAGATACGCAGTATTTT. This encodes CASSLGDLTDTQYF.

This clonotype came up many times. The V gene is TRBV5-1, the J gene TRBJ2-7, with 8 bases aligning to TRBD2. The CDR3 length is 14 residues. V trimming: 3 bases; J trimming: 3 bases; junction bases outside the gene matches: 5. Germline CDR1 SGHRS, CDR2 YFSETQ. The CDR3 protein is CASSSAGEYYEQYF. Here the CDR3 DNA reads TGCGCCAGCAGCTCAGCGGGGGAATACTACGAGCAGTACTTC.

In its sample, this clonotype was seen many times. The chain recombines TRBV9 with TRBJ2-7; 8 bases map to TRBD2. Losses at the gene ends were 0 bases for V and 2 bases for J; bases not matched to a gene: 4. There are 15 residues in the CDR3. The germline gives CDR1 SGDLS, CDR2 YYNGEE. The CDR3 DNA is TGTGCCAGCAGCGTAGGGAGCGGGGGTCCCTACGAGCAGTACTTC. Translating gives CASSVGSGGPYEQYF.

The J gene is TRBJ2-5, the V gene TRBV5-1; possibly TRBD1 for D (5 bases). Trimming stripped 1 base from V and 1 base from J, with 8 bases between. This CDR3 has 14 residues. Germline CDR1 reads SGHRS; CDR2 reads YFSETQ. The CDR3 loop is CASSLWGGQETQYF. The CDR3 DNA sequence: TGCGCCAGCAGCTTGTGGGGCGGCCAAGAGACCCAGTACTTC.

This clonotype was seen repeatedly, ten times or more. V usage is TRBV20-1 and J usage is TRBJ2-7, with D possibly being TRBD2 (7 bases). This CDR3 has 17 amino acids. Germline values: CDR1 DFQATT, CDR2 SNEGSKA (reference sequence). Trimming shortened V by 1 base and J by 2 bases, and 21 bases separated the two germline ends. As DNA, the CDR3 is TGCAGTGCTAGAGGGAGGGGGGGTAGCGGTTCCCCCTACGAGCAGTACTTC. Translation gives CSARGRGGSGSPYEQYF.

This clonotype was seen many times. The chain couples TRBV11-3 to TRBJ2-5, with 8 nucleotides matching TRBD2. This CDR3 comprises 15 residues. Germline V gene lookup returns CDR1 SGHNT and CDR2 YENEEA. V lost 1 base to trimming and J lost 7 bases; unmatched junction nucleotides: 8. The CDR3 region has the DNA TGTGCCAGCAGCTTAGTTGGGACTAGTTTTGGGACCCAGTACTTC. It specifies CASSLVGTSFGTQYF. Combining the CDR3 with reference TRBV11-3 and TRBJ2-5 gives the whole variable domain EAGVVQSPRYKIIEKKQPVAFWCNPISGHNTLYWYLQNLGQGPELLIRYENEEAVDDSQLPKDRFSAERLKGVDSTLKIQPAELGDSAVYLCASSLVGTSFGTQYFGPGTRLLVL.

This clonotype appeared many times. This chain joins TRBV6-5 and TRBJ2-1, with 9 bases aligning to TRBD2. Per germline, CDR1 MNHEY and CDR2 SVGAGI. The CDR3 length is 15 residues. Trimming took 2 bases from V and 7 from J; bases not matched to a gene: 6. The CDR3 is CASSYVASGKNEQFF. Written as DNA, the CDR3 is TGTGCCAGCAGTTACGTGGCTAGCGGGAAGAATGAGCAGTTCTTC.

This clonotype has at least ten counts. This chain connects TRBV29-1 to TRBJ1-2; 9 nucleotides align to TRBD1. The CDR3 length is 13 residues. With 4 bases clipped from V and 8 bases from J, the junction kept 8 bases outside the gene matches. Germline-derived CDR1 and CDR2 are SQVTM and ANQGSEA. CDR3 sequence (DNA): TGCAGCGTTGTAACAGGGGGCGCAAACGGCTACACCTTC. It yields the protein CSVVTGGANGYTF.

The sample holds one count of this clonotype. A much larger clonotype is one base distant, so this may be a read error. The chain links TRBV9 to TRBJ2-1, with 11 bases fitting TRBD2. The CDR3 is made up of 15 amino acids. Germline V gene lookup returns CDR1 SGDLS and CDR2 YYNGEE. CDR3: CVSSVGASGRSEQFF. The CDR3 DNA sequence: TGTGTCAGCAGCGTAGGGGCTAGCGGGAGGAGTGAGCAGTTCTTC.

Only one count was recorded for this clonotype. A much larger clone differs by one base, so this may be a read error. V is TRBV20-1 and J is TRBJ2-1, with D tentatively TRBD1 or TRBD2 (6 bases each). Germline V gene data show CDR1 as DFQATT and CDR2 as SNEGSKA (reference sequence). The CDR3 runs 11 residues. The CDR3 loop is CSGGTSNEQFF. The CDR3 region has the DNA TGCAGCGGCGGGACATCCAATGAGCAGTTCTTC.

As concerns this clonotype: A read error may explain this, as a much larger clone is one base away. V usage is TRBV5-4 and J usage is TRBJ2-1; a weak D match, TRBD2 (6 bases). The CDR3 has 17 amino acids. V lost 1 base to trimming and J lost 2 bases, with 16 bases between them. CDR1 and CDR2 from the germline V gene are SGHNT and YYREEE (reference sequence). CDR3 residues: CASSLKSGERTYNEQFF. The CDR3 nucleotides are TGTGCCAGCAGCTTGAAGTCGGGGGAGAGGACCTACAATGAGCAGTTCTTC.

In its sample, this clonotype was seen many times. The rearrangement uses TRBV3-1 and TRBJ1-2; D remains ambiguous. This CDR3 has 12 residues. The V and J ends lost 0 bases and 6 bases respectively, with 5 bases between them. Germline CDR1 and CDR2: LGHDT and YNNKEL (reference sequence). CDR3 protein: CASSQDWNGYTF. CDR3 coding DNA: TGTGCCAGCAGCCAAGATTGGAATGGCTACACCTTC. Looking up the rest from reference TRBV3-1 and TRBJ1-2 gives the full variable domain: DTAVSQTPKYLVTQMGNDKSIKCEQNLGHDTMYWYKQDSKKFLKIMFSYNNKELIINETVPNRFSPKSPDKAHLNLHINSLELGDSAVYFCASSQDWNGYTFGSGTRLTVV.

In this sample, this clonotype turned up many times. V and J are TRBV14 and TRBJ2-7; D unclear. CDR3 length equals 13 residues. Germline V gives CDR1 SGHDN, CDR2 FVKESK. V dropped 4 bases and J dropped 3 bases, with 10 bases sitting between them. CDR3 coding DNA: TGTGCCAGCAGCCCCACTATCCTCTACGAGCAGTACTTC. As protein: CASSPTILYEQYF.

This clonotype occurred many times. The chain is built from TRBV6-1 and TRBJ1-6; 8 nucleotides agree with TRBD1. The CDR3 consists of 16 residues. In germline, CDR1 is MNHNS, CDR2 SASEGT. V was pared by 7 bases and J by 0 bases, with 5 bases of the junction left unmatched. DNA for the CDR3: TGTGCCAGCATCTGGGACAGGAGCTCCTATAATTCACCCCTCCACTTT. It yields the protein CASIWDRSSYNSPLHF.

This clonotype showed up many times. This chain joins TRBV20-1 and TRBJ2-1, with 10 bases identical to TRBD2. Germline CDR1 is DFQATT and CDR2 is SNEGSKA (reference sequence). With 5 bases clipped from V and 0 bases from J, the junction kept 4 bases outside the gene matches. This CDR3 region has 15 residues. The CDR3 region has the DNA TGCAGTGCTCTAAGGACTAGCGGCTCCTACAATGAGCAGTTCTTC. Residues: CSALRTSGSYNEQFF.

This clonotype was recorded many times. The CDR3 sequence is CASSGLTGSSYNEQFF. DNA of the CDR3: TGTGCCAGCAGCGGGCTCACAGGGAGCTCCTACAATGAGCAGTTCTTC. The gene calls are TRBV9 and TRBJ2-1; TRBD1 is a possible D gene (6 bases). Trimming took off 3 bases at V and 0 bases at J, with 13 bases between the two ends. CDR1 and CDR2 (germline): SGDLS, YYNGEE. The CDR3 covers 16 residues.

In this sample, this clonotype turned up many times. The genes are TRBV3-1 and TRBJ1-2, with a tentative D call TRBD1 (5 bases). Trimming pared 4 bases from V and 14 bases from J, leaving 17 bases between. Germline-derived CDR1 and CDR2 are LGHDT and YNNKEL (reference sequence). The CDR3 length is 12 residues. CDR3 sequence (DNA): TGTGCCAGCAGCCTGAGGAGGCAGGGTAGGACCTTC. It is translated as CASSLRRQGRTF.

This clonotype was observed a few times. One base away lies a much larger clone, so this may be a sequencing read error. The chain has TRBV4-1 and TRBJ2-2; D uncertain. The CDR3 covers 13 residues. Germline values: CDR1 MGHRA, CDR2 YSYEKL. DNA for the CDR3: TGCGCCAGCGGCCAACTATTAACCGGGGAGCTGTTTTTT. Residues: CASGQLLTGELFF.

This clonotype has only one observation. A much larger clonotype is one base distant, so this may be a read error. This chain connects TRBV4-1 to TRBJ2-7; 9 nucleotides align to TRBD1. Looked up from germline, CDR1 is MGHRA and CDR2 is YSYEKL. This CDR3 contains 14 residues. CDR3 region: CTSSRGQGSYEQYF. The CDR3 DNA reads as TGCACCAGCAGCCGCGGACAGGGGAGCTACGAGCAGTACTTC.

Ten or more counts support this clonotype. The gene calls are TRBV7-2 and TRBJ2-7, with D possibly being TRBD1 (7 bases). V lost 3 bases and J 3 bases, leaving 15 bases between the germline ends. This CDR3 has 15 residues. The germline V gene encodes CDR1 SGHTA and CDR2 FQGNSA. CDR3 region: CASSFRAGGHYEQYF. The CDR3 bases are TGTGCCAGCAGCTTCCGGGCAGGGGGGCACTACGAGCAGTACTTC.

There are many counts of this clonotype. The chain combines TRBV10-3 with TRBJ1-2; D possibly corresponds to TRBD1 (6 bases). CDR3 length: 15 residues. Trimming removed 1 base at V and 1 base at J, with 10 bases between. Germline V gives CDR1 ENHRY, CDR2 SYGVKD. CDR3 amino acids: CAISELEQGNYGYTF. In DNA form, the CDR3 reads TGTGCCATCAGTGAGTTAGAACAGGGTAACTATGGCTACACCTTC.

This clonotype was recorded many times. This sequence joins TRBV7-3 and TRBJ2-2; TRBD1 or TRBD2 may be the D gene (5 bases each). V shed 1 base and J shed 4 bases, with 10 bases lying between them. Per germline, CDR1 SGHTA and CDR2 FQGTGA. CDR3 length: 15 amino acids. In nucleotides, the CDR3 is TGTGCCAGCAGCTTAAGTACAGGACTCACCGGGGAGCTGTTTTTT. As protein: CASSLSTGLTGELFF.

This clonotype turned up a few times. The chain has TRBV18 and TRBJ2-2; 8 bases map to TRBD2. Germline V CDR1 and CDR2: KGHSH, LQKENI. The CDR3 covers 17 residues. After removal of 0 bases from V and 0 bases from J, the junction contained 3 bases not matched to a gene. The CDR3 DNA is TGTGCCAGCTCACCACCGCTAGCGGGCGCGAACACCGGGGAGCTGTTTTTT. As protein: CASSPPLAGANTGELFF.

With respect to this clonotype: A much larger clonotype is one base distant, so this may be a read error. The genes are TRBV6-5 and TRBJ2-7; 7 bases map to TRBD2. CDR1 and CDR2 (germline): MNHEY, SVGAGI. The CDR3 totals 14 residues. V was pared by 6 bases and J by 2 bases, with 7 bases of the junction left unmatched. CDR3 sequence reads: CASSPWGGAYEQYF. CDR3 in DNA: TGTGCCAGCAGCCCCTGGGGGGGGGCCTACGAGCAGTACTTC.